This T cell receptor beta chain was identified in a study of blood T cell repertoires in COVID-19. Overall study context: The United States, Italy and Spain provided the acute and convalescent COVID-19 samples.

This clone came up a few times. From germline, CDR1 is GTSNPN and CDR2 SVGIG (reference sequence). The V end lost 0 bases, the J end lost 6 bases, and 15 bases lay between the germline ends. The CDR3 contains 16 residues. Profiled with immunoSEQ multiplex PCR; TCRdb holds only in-frame clones, not every one. The sample holds about 140,000 clones, around 80% seen once. This TCR derives from a man between 50 and 59 years old with acute or convalescent COVID-19. This chain uses TRBV30 with TRBJ1-6, with D possibly being TRBD1 (6 bases). Sequencing was carried out using peripheral blood. As DNA, the CDR3 is TGTGCCTGGAGTGTAGTTGGGGGCGGCGGTAATTCACCCCTCCACTTT. Its translation is CAWSVVGGGGNSPLHF. Together with reference TRBV30 and TRBJ1-6, the CDR3 gives the full variable domain: SQTIHQWPATLVQPVGSPLSLECTVEGTSNPNLYWYRQAAGRGLQLLFYSVGIGQISSEVPQNLSASRPQDRQFILSSKKLLLSDSGFYLCAWSVVGGGGNSPLHFGNGTRLTVT.